This T cell receptor (beta chain) was recorded in a study of T cells after yellow fever vaccination. Trimming cost V 7 bases and J 5 bases, with 17 bases left between them. Germline CDR1 and CDR2: MNHEY and SMNVEV (reference sequence). This CDR3 region has 15 residues. TCRdb itself ran the 5' RACE reads through MiXCR, one entry per CDR3 protein. The table records tens of thousands of distinct CDR3 sequences, 10% to 15% of them present only once. The material was CD8+ T cells not binding an NS4B(214-222) dextramer, sorted from PBMCs, obtained approximately 22 days after the first yellow fever vaccination. V gene TRBV27 combines with J gene TRBJ2-2; no reliable D call. The clonotype was recovered from a young man who received the YFV17D yellow fever vaccine. In DNA, the CDR3 is TGTGCCAGCACCCAAGGTCCCATACCAACCGGGGAGCTGTTTTTT. Its protein is CASTQGPIPTGELFF.